This TCR beta chain was recovered during a study of blood T cell repertoires in COVID-19. Across the study: There were acute and convalescent COVID-19 samples, and they came from the United States, Italy and Spain. Sources were T cells, B-cell-depleted T cells, or PBMCs; the material itself was cDNA or gDNA.

Profiling relied on immunoSEQ multiplex PCR, and the TCRdb table lists in-frame clones only, not all of them. Of under 85,000 clones in the sample, more than 75% were seen once. Trimming cost V 6 bases and J 4 bases, with 10 bases left between them. The CDR3 has 12 residues. The clonotype originates from a woman of 80 years or more with active or convalescent COVID-19. The source material was peripheral blood. The rearrangement links TRBV12-3 or TRBV12-4 to TRBJ2-7, with a possible D match to TRBD1 (5 bases). The CDR3 coding sequence is TGTGCCAGCAGCCTTGGACATTACGAGCAGTACTTC. Amino acids: CASSLGHYEQYF.